The 29 T cell receptor beta chains in this list originate from one sample, sequenced in a study of T-cell reconstitution after alpha-beta-depleted transplantation in children. TCRbeta library construction was performed incorporating unique molecular identifiers. TCRdb ran MiXCR on the PCR reads and lists one entry per CDR3 protein. The profile shows roughly 670,000 distinct CDR3 sequences, around 14% of them singletons. This specimen was PBMCs, taken before TCRalphabeta/CD19-depleted stem cell transplant. The receptors shown here come from a girl under 10 years old with congenital amegakaryocytic thrombocytopenia, due to receive a stem cell transplant.

V and J are TRBV2 and TRBJ2-4, with 9 bases matching TRBD1. V lost 6 bases, J lost 7 bases, and 10 bases stayed unmatched. The germline V gene has CDR1 SNHLY and CDR2 FYNNEI. The CDR3 consists of 15 residues. In DNA form, the CDR3 reads TGTGCCAGCAGCGCGACACTGACAGGGGGGAACATTCAGTACTTC. Protein sequence: CASSATLTGGNIQYF.

This clonotype was picked up many times. This sequence joins TRBV12-3 or TRBV12-4 and TRBJ2-1, with D unclear. CDR3 length equals 12 residues. Trimming shortened V by 6 bases and J by 8 bases, and 11 bases separated the two germline ends. The CDR3 protein is CASSYSVHEQFF. The DNA of the CDR3 is TGTGCCAGCAGCTACTCTGTCCATGAGCAGTTCTTC.

This clonotype was detected many times. CDR3: CSAREAYNEQFF. CDR3 nucleotide sequence: TGCAGTGCTCGCGAGGCCTACAATGAGCAGTTCTTC. J is TRBJ2-1 and V is TRBV20-1; D remains ambiguous. The CDR3 has 12 residues. Germline V CDR1 and CDR2: DFQATT, SNEGSKA (reference sequence). The V and J ends lost 5 bases and 2 bases respectively, with 7 bases between them.

The table lists this clonotype with many counts. The gene calls are TRBV20-1 and TRBJ2-1; D remains ambiguous. Looked up from germline, CDR1 is DFQATT and CDR2 is SNEGSKA (reference sequence). Trimming pared 4 bases from V and 4 bases from J, leaving 11 bases between. This CDR3 has 13 residues. CDR3 nucleotides: TGCAGTGCTACTGGGATGACGTACAATGAGCAGTTCTTC. Its translation: CSATGMTYNEQFF.

A few counts support this clonotype. The V gene is TRBV28, the J gene TRBJ2-7; 7 bases map to TRBD1. Unmatched junction bases numbered 8, after V lost 5 bases and J lost 1 base. The CDR3 totals 15 residues. Germline V gene data show CDR1 as MDHEN and CDR2 as SYDVKM. CDR3 bases: TGTGCCAGCAGTCCCGCAGGGGGTTTTTCCTACGAGCAGTACTTC. It translates to CASSPAGGFSYEQYF.

This clonotype has at least ten counts. This chain uses TRBV12-3 or TRBV12-4 with TRBJ2-7; tentative D call: TRBD1 (5 bases). V lost 5 bases to trimming and J lost 1 base, with 9 bases between them. The CDR3 sequence is 13 residues long. CDR3 in DNA: TGTGCCAGCAGTCAGGACACATCCTACGAGCAGTACTTC. This sequence encodes CASSQDTSYEQYF.

This clonotype was seen only a few times. The rearrangement links TRBV7-6 to TRBJ1-5; D may be TRBD1 (5 bases). CDR3 length equals 14 residues. Germline CDR1 reads SGHVS; CDR2 reads FNYEAQ. V lost 5 bases and J lost 5, with 13 bases in between. The chain's CDR3 is CASSLGGGDQPQHF. In DNA form, the CDR3 reads TGTGCCAGCAGCCTGGGCGGAGGGGATCAGCCCCAGCATTTT.

This clonotype was found many times. The gene calls are TRBV29-1 and TRBJ1-1; D remains ambiguous. Looked up from germline, CDR1 is SQVTM and CDR2 is ANQGSEA. The V end was cut by 4 bases, the J end by 6 bases, with 15 bases between. The CDR3 is made up of 13 amino acids. The CDR3 here is CSVVRVLLPEAFF. The DNA for the CDR3 is TGCAGCGTTGTGAGGGTTCTGCTACCTGAAGCTTTCTTT.

Ten or more counts support this clonotype. The rearrangement uses TRBV12-3 or TRBV12-4 and TRBJ2-5; 7 nucleotides line up with TRBD2. The CDR3 length is 14 residues. V was pared by 5 bases and J by 5 bases, with 8 bases of the junction left unmatched. The CDR3: CASSLDWGGETQYF. DNA for the CDR3: TGTGCCAGCAGTCTTGACTGGGGAGGGGAGACCCAGTACTTC.

This clonotype was found a few times. The chain is built from TRBV10-3 and TRBJ2-4; D may be TRBD1 or TRBD2 (5 bases each). CDR1 and CDR2 from the germline V gene are ENHRY and SYGVKD. Trimming stripped 3 bases from V and 6 bases from J, with 12 bases between. The CDR3 is 14 amino acids. The CDR3 region is CAISDSTRGNIQYF. The CDR3, as DNA: TGTGCCATCAGTGACTCCACGAGGGGAAACATTCAGTACTTC.

This clonotype was seen many times. The rearrangement links TRBV15 to TRBJ2-1; D remains unclear. The germline CDR1 and CDR2 sequences are LNHNV and YYDKDF (reference sequence). Trimming cost V 5 bases and J 1 base, with 9 bases left between them. The length of the CDR3 is 14 residues. The CDR3, as DNA: TGTGCCACCAGCGGGTCCCGATCCTACAATGAGCAGTTCTTC. Its protein is CATSGSRSYNEQFF.

The chain has TRBV5-1 and TRBJ2-3, with D possibly being TRBD2 (6 bases). The ends were cut back, 3 bases at V and 2 bases at J, with 19 bases in the middle. The length of the CDR3 is 17 residues. CDR1 is SGHRS and CDR2 is YFSETQ in the germline V gene. CDR3 bases: TGCGCCAGCAGCTCTGGGGGGTTTGGCACCACCACAGATACGCAGTATTTT. The encoded protein is CASSSGGFGTTTDTQYF.

This clonotype was detected a few times. The gene calls are TRBV12-3 or TRBV12-4 and TRBJ2-7, with 7 bases matching TRBD1. The CDR3 is 13 amino acids. The V segment lost 4 bases and the J segment 5 bases; nucleotides outside the gene matches: 5. The CDR3 here is CASSSLRGNEQYF. CDR3 bases: TGTGCCAGCAGTTCGCTCAGGGGGAACGAGCAGTACTTC.

The sample holds many counts of this clonotype. CDR3 bases: TGCAGTGCTAGAGAGTCCCGCGGCCTCTTAACAGATACGCAGTATTTT. It specifies CSARESRGLLTDTQYF. The V call is TRBV20-1, the J call TRBJ2-3; D unresolved. Germline lookup yields CDR1 DFQATT and CDR2 SNEGSKA (reference sequence). The CDR3 covers 16 residues. V lost 0 bases, J lost 3 bases, and 16 bases lay in between.

About this clonotype: A read error may explain this, as a much larger clone is one base away. The gene calls are TRBV5-1 and TRBJ1-1, with TRBD1 matching over 8 bases. Germline V gene lookup returns CDR1 SGHRS and CDR2 YFSETQ. This CDR3 contains 14 residues. V was clipped by 1 base and J by 8 bases; unmatched bases: 7. The CDR3, as DNA: TGCGCCAGCAGCTTGATCACAGGGGGTGAGGAAGCTTTCTTT. Amino acid sequence: CASSLITGGEEAFF.

The chain uses TRBV7-8 and TRBJ1-3; D not resolved. The CDR3 totals 13 residues. Germline V gene lookup returns CDR1 SGHVS and CDR2 FQNEAQ. The germline V and J ends were trimmed by 7 bases and 0 bases, with 7 bases remaining between them. The CDR3 nucleotides are TGTGCCAGCACCCACAGCTCTGGAAACACCATATATTTT. Residues: CASTHSSGNTIYF.

This clonotype was found a few times. V gene TRBV14 combines with J gene TRBJ1-2, with D hard to call. The ends were cut back, 0 bases at V and 7 bases at J, with 15 bases in the middle. In germline, CDR1 is SGHDN, CDR2 FVKESK. CDR3 length: 15 residues. The CDR3 DNA is TGTGCCAGCAGCCAAGATCGACGCAGAAGTGGTGGCTACACCTTC. This sequence encodes CASSQDRRRSGGYTF.

This clonotype has at least ten counts. This chain connects TRBV18 to TRBJ2-7; 11 nucleotides line up with TRBD2. CDR1 KGHSH and CDR2 LQKENI come from the germline V gene. V was clipped by 5 bases and J by 2 bases; unmatched bases: 8. The CDR3 length is 16 residues. The CDR3, as DNA: TGTGCCAGCTCAGAACAGGGGACTAGCGGAACCTACGAGCAGTACTTC. Protein sequence: CASSEQGTSGTYEQYF. Drawing the rest from reference TRBV18 and TRBJ2-7, the complete variable domain is NAGVMQNPRHLVRRRGQEARLRCSPMKGHSHVYWYRQLPEEGLKFMVYLQKENIIDESGMPKERFSAEFPKEGPSILRIQQVVRGDSAAYFCASSEQGTSGTYEQYFGPGTRLTVT.

This clonotype was counted at least ten times. This chain joins TRBV20-1 and TRBJ2-3; D remains ambiguous. The CDR3 spans 15 residues. V shed 7 bases and J shed 6 bases, with 23 bases lying between them. Germline lookup yields CDR1 DFQATT and CDR2 SNEGSKA (reference sequence). Here the CDR3 DNA reads TGCAGTGGCACAAATACCCTCGACCGGGTGGATACGCAGTATTTT. As protein: CSGTNTLDRVDTQYF.

This clonotype came up many times. J is TRBJ2-7 and V is TRBV6-5; no clear D. Per germline, CDR1 MNHEY and CDR2 SVGAGI. Trimming removed 0 bases at V and 7 bases at J, with 10 bases between. The CDR3 spans 13 residues. CDR3 DNA sequence: TGTGCCAGCAGTTACTCGAATTCGAGGGAGCAGTACTTC. Translating it yields CASSYSNSREQYF.

The table lists this clonotype with a few counts. J is TRBJ2-7 and V is TRBV10-3; 15 bases align to TRBD2. Germline CDR1 and CDR2: ENHRY and SYGVKD. The CDR3 is 15 amino acids. Trimming cost V 8 bases and J 2 bases; bases outside gene matches: 4. The CDR3 DNA is TGTGCCATCGGGACTAGCGGGAGGAACACCTACGAGCAGTACTTC. It specifies CAIGTSGRNTYEQYF.

This clonotype was observed a handful of times. The chain combines TRBV2 with TRBJ2-1, with TRBD2 matching 8 bases. This CDR3 comprises 18 residues. V was pared by 1 base and J by 8 bases, with 16 bases of the junction left unmatched. Germline lookup yields CDR1 SNHLY and CDR2 FYNNEI. CDR3 sequence reads: CASSEEGTSGIRSDEQFF. CDR3 DNA sequence: TGTGCCAGCAGTGAAGAGGGAACTAGCGGAATAAGGTCCGATGAGCAGTTCTTC.

V usage is TRBV12-3 or TRBV12-4 and J usage is TRBJ2-7, with 9 bases identical to TRBD1. V shed 5 bases, J shed 6 bases, and the junction held 5 bases outside the gene matches. The CDR3 is 13 amino acids. The chain's CDR3 is CASSPTGGAEQYF. In DNA form, the CDR3 reads TGTGCCAGCAGTCCCACAGGGGGCGCCGAGCAGTACTTC.

In this sample, this clonotype turned up a few times. This chain connects TRBV30 to TRBJ2-7; D gene ambiguous. Trimming cost V 5 bases and J 1 base, with 9 bases left between them. The CDR3 extends over 12 amino acids. Germline-derived CDR1 and CDR2 are GTSNPN and SVGIG (reference sequence). CDR3 DNA: TGTGCCTGGGCCCCTCTTTCCTACGAGCAGTACTTC. Protein: CAWAPLSYEQYF.

J is TRBJ2-7 and V is TRBV5-1; D gene ambiguous. Germline V gives CDR1 SGHRS, CDR2 YFSETQ. V lost 0 bases, J lost 3 bases, and 16 bases lay in between. The CDR3 has 16 amino acids. The CDR3 nucleotides are TGCGCCAGCAGCTTGGATGGGGTCACGGCCCTCTACGAGCAGTACTTC. Translation: CASSLDGVTALYEQYF.

This clonotype has more than one count but fewer than ten. The CDR3 nucleotides are TGTGCCAGCAGCGGAGCCTATAAAAGGGAGCAGTTCTTC. Protein: CASSGAYKREQFF. The V gene is TRBV7-9, the J gene TRBJ2-1; D is unresolved. This CDR3 has 13 residues. The germline V gene encodes CDR1 SEHNR and CDR2 FQNEAQ (reference sequence). V dropped 5 bases and J dropped 10 bases, with 15 bases sitting between them. Combining the CDR3 with reference TRBV7-9 and TRBJ2-1 gives the whole variable domain DTGVSQNPRHKITKRGQNVTFRCDPISEHNRLYWYRQTLGQGPEFLTYFQNEAQLEKSRLLSDRFSAERPKGSFSTLEIQRTEQGDSAMYLCASSGAYKREQFFGPGTRLTVL.

This sequence joins TRBV15 and TRBJ1-5; perhaps TRBD1 as D (6 bases). The length of the CDR3 is 14 residues. Germline V lookup: CDR1 LNHNV, CDR2 YYDKDF (reference sequence). Trimming stripped 1 base from V and 6 bases from J, with 10 bases between. Here the CDR3 DNA reads TGTGCCACCAGCAGAGTTGGGGGCAGTCAGCCCCAGCATTTT. Translating gives CATSRVGGSQPQHF.

This clonotype was found a few times. V gene TRBV3-1 combines with J gene TRBJ2-2, with D perhaps TRBD2 (5 bases). The CDR3 loop spans 14 amino acids. Trimming pared 2 bases from V and 2 bases from J, leaving 6 bases between. CDR1 and CDR2 (germline): LGHDT, YNNKEL (reference sequence). The CDR3 loop is CASSQRGNTGELFF. DNA for the CDR3: TGTGCCAGCAGCCAACGGGGTAACACCGGGGAGCTGTTTTTT.

At least ten counts were recorded for this clonotype. The chain recombines TRBV11-2 with TRBJ1-1, with D perhaps matching TRBD1 (5 bases). V lost 0 bases, J lost 4 bases, and 9 bases lay in between. The CDR3 runs 14 residues. CDR1 is SGHAT, CDR2 FQNNGV, per germline. CDR3 coding DNA: TGTGCCAGCAGCTTAGAATTCGGGGGCACTGAAGCTTTCTTT. Protein sequence: CASSLEFGGTEAFF.